This record looks at one T cell receptor (beta chain) sequence and its context. Its matching antigen is unknown. Trimming cost V 4 bases and J 4 bases, with 14 bases left between them. CDR1 is GTSNPN and CDR2 is SVGIG in the germline V gene (reference sequence). This CDR3 is 13 amino acids long. This sample was included in a study of memory CD4+ T cells and cytomegalovirus serostatus. Overall study findings and caveats: Repertoires predicted CMV serostatus with median bootstrapped AUC of roughly 0.95.

In the study's own analysis: After removing out-of-frame reads, 2 million to 2.5 million distinct TCRbeta sequences remained. Clones were read by immunoSEQ multiplex PCR, and TCRdb kept only the in-frame ones, dropping some. Clone size and V and J calls were adopted from that table, with D and trimming inferred from the DNA. The sample comprises 75,000 to 90,000 clones, around 80% of which are singletons, and around 0.73% rests with the top ten. Single viable CD3+CD4+CD8-CD45RO+ cells were sorted as the memory CD4+ T cells. The sequenced sample was memory CD4+ T cells from blood. This TCR derives from an adult in good health and CMV-seronegative. V gene TRBV30 combines with J gene TRBJ2-7; D ambiguous. CDR3 sequence reads: CAWTPAGRYEQYF. The DNA of the CDR3 is TGTGCCTGGACCCCGGCTGGTAGGTACGAGCAGTACTTC.